These 24 T cell receptor beta chains share one sample of origin, sequenced in a study of CD8 T cells in Susac syndrome. When the RNA was reverse transcribed, random hexamers were used with an input of roughly 0.5 to 1 ug. TCRdb used MiXCR to reprocess the immunoSEQ multiplex PCR reads, holding one entry per CDR3 protein. The sample includes 95,000 to 150,000 distinct CDR3 sequences, over 90% of them seen just once. The sequenced sample consisted of CD8+ T cells from PBMCs. The source of these receptors is a human donor with Susac syndrome.

The V gene is TRBV14, the J gene TRBJ1-2; unclear D gene. Germline V CDR1 and CDR2: SGHDN, FVKESK. The CDR3 is made up of 14 amino acids. V lost 0 bases, J lost 0 bases, and 5 bases lay in between. The DNA of the CDR3 is TGTGCCAGCAGCCAAGACAGCTCTAACTATGGCTACACCTTC. Translating it yields CASSQDSSNYGYTF.

The count of this clonotype is one. The J gene is TRBJ2-7, the V gene TRBV29-1; perhaps TRBD1 as D (5 bases). Trimming left V 4 bases short and J 6 bases short, with 10 bases between. The CDR3 runs to 11 residues. CDR1 and CDR2 from the germline V gene are SQVTM and ANQGSEA. In DNA, the CDR3 is TGCAGCGTTGGCCAGGGCGGCGAGCAGTACTTC. Translation: CSVGQGGEQYF.

This chain joins TRBV27 and TRBJ2-1; D uncertain. Germline loops: CDR1 MNHEY, CDR2 SMNVEV (reference sequence). The CDR3 length is 14 residues. Trimming pared 3 bases from V and 2 bases from J, leaving 8 bases between. CDR3 sequence (DNA): TGTGCCAGCAGTTTTCCAGGCCCCTACAATGAGCAGTTCTTC. It translates to CASSFPGPYNEQFF.

The V and J genes are TRBV29-1 and TRBJ1-1; 7 bases agree with TRBD1. The V and J ends lost 7 bases and 9 bases, in that order; junction bases with no gene match: 5. The germline V gene encodes CDR1 SQVTM and CDR2 ANQGSEA. The CDR3 is 10 amino acids. The CDR3 here is CSAGGQKAFF. Written as DNA, the CDR3 is TGCAGCGCTGGGGGACAGAAAGCTTTCTTT.

The J gene is TRBJ2-3, the V gene TRBV6-2 or TRBV6-3; tentative D call: TRBD2 (5 bases). Trimming shortened V by 7 bases and J by 6 bases, and 17 bases separated the two germline ends. Germline loops: CDR1 MNHEY, CDR2 SVGEGT. The CDR3 has 14 residues. Here the CDR3 reads CASNRGREEDTQYF. For the CDR3, the DNA is TGTGCCAGCAACAGAGGGCGTGAGGAGGATACGCAGTATTTT.

The chain is built from TRBV2 and TRBJ1-2, with unresolved D. The CDR3 sequence is 13 residues long. Trimming took off 2 bases at V and 1 base at J, with 5 bases between the two ends. The V gene's germline CDR1 is SNHLY and CDR2 FYNNEI. CDR3 bases: TGTGCCAGCAGTGAATCCCTTAACTATGGCTACACCTTC. Protein product: CASSESLNYGYTF.

This chain joins TRBV11-3 and TRBJ2-5; D is perhaps TRBD2 (6 bases). Per germline, CDR1 SGHNT and CDR2 YENEEA. CDR3 length: 13 residues. The germline V and J ends were trimmed by 5 bases and 2 bases, with 9 bases remaining between them. The CDR3 reads CASSRGLQETQYF. The CDR3 DNA is TGTGCCAGCAGCCGTGGACTACAAGAGACCCAGTACTTC.

V gene TRBV30 combines with J gene TRBJ1-6; D remains unclear. V was cut by 1 base and J by 5 bases, with 12 bases left in between. The CDR3 totals 15 residues. Germline lookup yields CDR1 GTSNPN and CDR2 SVGIG (reference sequence). The CDR3 loop reads CAWSGSAVHNSPLHF. CDR3 DNA: TGTGCCTGGAGTGGATCGGCGGTCCATAATTCACCCCTCCACTTT. Together with reference TRBV30 and TRBJ1-6, the CDR3 gives the full variable domain: SQTIHQWPATLVQPVGSPLSLECTVEGTSNPNLYWYRQAAGRGLQLLFYSVGIGQISSEVPQNLSASRPQDRQFILSSKKLLLSDSGFYLCAWSGSAVHNSPLHFGNGTRLTVT.

This chain uses TRBV20-1 with TRBJ1-1; a possible D gene is TRBD1 (5 bases). Trimming cost V 0 bases and J 12 bases, with 23 bases left between them. The CDR3 is made up of 15 amino acids. Germline values: CDR1 DFQATT, CDR2 SNEGSKA (reference sequence). The chain's CDR3 is CSARDSQRQGSGTFF. The CDR3 nucleotides are TGCAGTGCTAGAGATAGTCAGCGGCAGGGATCAGGAACTTTCTTT.

This chain connects TRBV5-1 to TRBJ2-7; weak D call: TRBD1 (6 bases). Trimming left V 0 bases short and J 5 bases short, with 6 bases between. In germline, CDR1 is SGHRS, CDR2 YFSETQ. The CDR3 covers 12 residues. The CDR3 protein is CASSLEGDEQYF. CDR3 bases: TGCGCCAGCAGCTTGGAGGGGGACGAGCAGTACTTC.

V is TRBV4-2 and J is TRBJ1-2, with 8 bases that match TRBD1. CDR1 and CDR2 (germline): LGHNA, YNFKEQ. Unmatched junction bases numbered 8, after V lost 4 bases and J lost 4 bases. CDR3 size: 15 residues. The CDR3 sequence is CASSPNTGGVYGYTF. CDR3 coding DNA: TGTGCCAGCAGCCCAAACACAGGGGGTGTCTATGGCTACACCTTC.

This chain uses TRBV29-1 with TRBJ2-4, with 7 bases identical to TRBD2. Per the germline V gene, CDR1 is SQVTM and CDR2 is ANQGSEA. Trimming took 0 bases from V and 7 from J; bases not matched to a gene: 6. This CDR3 is built from 14 residues. CDR3 sequence (DNA): TGCAGCGTTGAAGATCGGGGGGAGGAGAACATTCAGTACTTC. Protein product: CSVEDRGEENIQYF.

The chain couples TRBV7-8 to TRBJ2-7; no definite D call. The germline V and J ends were trimmed by 2 bases and 0 bases, with 8 bases remaining between them. The CDR3 consists of 14 residues. From germline, CDR1 is SGHVS and CDR2 FQNEAQ. The CDR3 DNA sequence: TGTGCCAGCAGCTTACCGTCAGCCTCCTACGAGCAGTACTTC. It codes for CASSLPSASYEQYF.

This chain connects TRBV13 to TRBJ2-7; TRBD2 is a possible D gene (5 bases). V was trimmed by 5 bases and J by 4 bases, leaving 12 bases between them. Germline V CDR1 and CDR2: PRHDT, FYEKMQ (reference sequence). There are 13 residues in the CDR3. For the CDR3, the DNA is TGTGCCAGCAGCGTACCGGACTCATACGAGCAGTACTTC. Encoded protein: CASSVPDSYEQYF.

This clonotype occurred once. The chain joins TRBV10-2 to TRBJ1-2; TRBD1 matches at 9 bases. Trimming removed 7 bases from V and 8 bases from J; junction bases left unmatched: 11. Germline assignment: CDR1 WSHSY and CDR2 SAAADI. This CDR3 spans 14 amino acids. The CDR3 sequence: CASTYGRTGDGYTF. The CDR3 DNA follows: TGCGCCAGCACCTACGGGAGGACAGGGGACGGCTACACCTTC.

The genes are TRBV30 and TRBJ1-3; D is unresolved. The CDR3 is 11 residues long. V was trimmed by 3 bases and J by 4 bases, leaving 4 bases between them. Germline CDR1 and CDR2: GTSNPN and SVGIG (reference sequence). This chain's CDR3 is CAWRGGNTIYF. The CDR3, as DNA: TGTGCCTGGAGGGGAGGAAACACCATATATTTT.

The V call is TRBV9, the J call TRBJ1-2; D is ambiguous. V was cut by 4 bases and J by 3 bases, with 10 bases left in between. Germline V gene lookup returns CDR1 SGDLS and CDR2 YYNGEE. CDR3 length: 13 amino acids. CDR3 residues: CASSPQTDYGYTF. Written as DNA, the CDR3 is TGTGCCAGCAGCCCCCAGACGGACTATGGCTACACCTTC.

In nucleotides, the CDR3 is TGTGCCAGCAGCCGCGTGGCCCCACGACTCGAGGGCTACACCTTC. Translating it yields CASSRVAPRLEGYTF. J is TRBJ1-2 and V is TRBV7-2; no definite D call. V was cut by 5 bases and J by 8 bases, with 21 bases left in between. This CDR3 has 15 residues. Per the germline V gene, CDR1 is SGHTA and CDR2 is FQGNSA.

This rearrangement joins TRBV27 to TRBJ2-2, with D possibly TRBD1 on 6 matching bases. Trimming removed 5 bases from V and 3 bases from J, with 10 bases in between. The CDR3 has 14 residues. CDR1 MNHEY and CDR2 SMNVEV come from the germline V gene (reference sequence). Written as DNA, the CDR3 is TGTGCCAGCAGTCCCCGACAGGACACCGGGGAGCTGTTTTTT. As protein: CASSPRQDTGELFF.

The chain uses TRBV3-1 and TRBJ1-1; a possible D gene is TRBD1 (5 bases). The CDR3 contains 13 residues. Germline-derived CDR1 and CDR2 are LGHDT and YNNKEL (reference sequence). Trimming took 4 bases from V and 8 from J, leaving 14 bases between them. CDR3 sequence (DNA): TGTGCCAGCAGCCGGGGCTCCGGATTGGAAGCTTTCTTT. As protein: CASSRGSGLEAFF.

This chain joins TRBV7-2 and TRBJ2-3; D may correspond to TRBD1 or TRBD2 (5 bases each). The CDR3 loop spans 17 amino acids. The germline V gene has CDR1 SGHTA and CDR2 FQGNSA. Trimming pared 2 bases from V and 2 bases from J, leaving 17 bases between. CDR3 coding DNA: TGTGCCAGCAGCTTACCGGGGACGCGGGCGCACACAGATACGCAGTATTTT. Its protein is CASSLPGTRAHTDTQYF.

Here the CDR3 reads CSAPEGAGGPYEQYF. The CDR3 DNA follows: TGCAGTGCCCCAGAAGGAGCGGGGGGGCCTTACGAGCAGTACTTC. V usage is TRBV20-1 and J usage is TRBJ2-7, with 10 bases fitting TRBD2. With V trimmed by 6 bases and J by 4 bases, 12 bases remained unmatched. Germline V gives CDR1 DFQATT, CDR2 SNEGSKA (reference sequence). This CDR3 has 15 amino acids.

The rearrangement links TRBV12-3 or TRBV12-4 to TRBJ2-7; D not resolved. The CDR3 has 12 amino acids. The ends were cut back, 6 bases at V and 6 bases at J, with 12 bases in the middle. The CDR3 DNA is TGTGCCAGCAGATCCGGGTGGGCCGAGCAGTACTTC. It encodes CASRSGWAEQYF.

The chain carries TRBV6-2 or TRBV6-3 and TRBJ1-5; unclear D gene. Germline-derived CDR1 and CDR2 are MNHEY and SVGEGT. The CDR3 totals 15 residues. The V and J ends lost 3 bases and 0 bases respectively, with 9 bases between them. The CDR3 spells CASSYGPLSNQPQHF. The CDR3 nucleotides read TGTGCCAGCAGTTATGGACCGCTTAGCAATCAGCCCCAGCATTTT.